The clone carrying this TCR beta chain was picked up many times. Antigen: not known. These data are taken from a study of identical twins. Study-level findings and limits: Conclusions came from cross-sectional statistical analysis, not from following the same donors.

V lost 0 bases and J 5 bases, leaving 10 bases between the germline ends. Germline V lookup: CDR1 MGHRA, CDR2 YSYEKL. The CDR3 consists of 14 residues. A template switching step contributed a universal primer site, while unique molecular identifiers were present in the cDNA. TCRdb recomputed calls from the 5' RACE reads with MiXCR, one row per CDR3 protein. This table holds fewer than 650,000 distinct CDR3 sequences, roughly 7.1% found once. Separately, the same data were catalogued under a study of yellow fever vaccine responses in identical twins.

This sequence was found in a woman under 30 in good health. The rearrangement joins TRBV4-1 to TRBJ1-2, with TRBD1 as a possible D gene (6 bases). Input material: PBMCs. This chain's CDR3 is CASSQDGQGYGYTF. CDR3 DNA: TGCGCCAGCAGCCAAGACGGCCAGGGGTATGGCTACACCTTC.